These 6 T cell receptor beta chains were all obtained from the same sample, sequenced in a study of cytomegalovirus exposure and HLA in healthy donors. It was with 60 Vbeta and 13 Jbeta primers that the PCR ran. TCRdb's copy holds only in-frame clones and misses some; the assay was immunoSEQ multiplex PCR. The sample holds roughly 71,000 clones, 62% seen once. The sequencing sample was made of PBMCs. The receptors were gathered from a man in his thirties or forties in good health and CMV-seronegative.

This chain joins TRBV25-1 and TRBJ2-5, with 14 bases fitting TRBD2. V lost 1 base to trimming and J lost 0 bases; unmatched junction nucleotides: 4. Germline-derived CDR1 and CDR2 are MGHDK and SYGVNS. The CDR3 has 18 amino acids. Here the CDR3 DNA reads TGTGCCAGCAGTGAATTAGGACTAGCGGGGGGCCACCAAGAGACCCAGTACTTC. Translating gives CASSELGLAGGHQETQYF.

V and J are TRBV6-1 and TRBJ1-6; a possible D gene is TRBD1 (6 bases). The CDR3 runs 15 residues. Per the germline V gene, CDR1 is MNHNS and CDR2 is SASEGT. The ends were cut back, 4 bases at V and 5 bases at J, with 12 bases in the middle. The CDR3 loop reads CASSVVAGDNSPLHF. The CDR3 nucleotides are TGTGCCAGCAGTGTGGTGGCAGGGGATAATTCACCCCTCCACTTT.

V is TRBV30 and J is TRBJ1-3; D is unclear. The CDR3 is 15 amino acids. The germline gives CDR1 GTSNPN, CDR2 SVGIG (reference sequence). V lost 1 base and J 1 base, leaving 11 bases between the germline ends. CDR3 sequence: CAWSGQVLSGNTIYF. The CDR3 DNA reads as TGTGCCTGGAGTGGGCAGGTGCTTTCTGGAAACACCATATATTTT.

The chain carries TRBV30 and TRBJ2-3; D not certain. This CDR3 has 13 amino acids. Trimming cost V 3 bases and J 6 bases, with 13 bases left between them. Germline V lookup: CDR1 GTSNPN, CDR2 SVGIG (reference sequence). CDR3: CAWSELELDTQYF. The CDR3 nucleotides are TGTGCCTGGAGCGAACTTGAGCTGGATACGCAGTATTTT. Combining the CDR3 with reference TRBV30 and TRBJ2-3 gives the whole variable domain SQTIHQWPATLVQPVGSPLSLECTVEGTSNPNLYWYRQAAGRGLQLLFYSVGIGQISSEVPQNLSASRPQDRQFILSSKKLLLSDSGFYLCAWSELELDTQYFGPGTRLTVL.

The gene calls are TRBV6-5 and TRBJ2-2; D gene unclear. This CDR3 spans 15 amino acids. Between the trimmed V and J ends, which lost 5 bases and 4 bases, there was a span of 14 bases. Per the germline V gene, CDR1 is MNHEY and CDR2 is SVGAGI. DNA for the CDR3: TGTGCCAGCAGTACCTCGGTGGGCGCCACCGGGGAGCTGTTTTTT. Protein sequence: CASSTSVGATGELFF.

The rearrangement links TRBV18 to TRBJ1-5; weak D call: TRBD1 (5 bases). Between the trimmed V and J ends, which lost 5 bases and 6 bases, there was a span of 11 bases. The germline CDR1 and CDR2 sequences are KGHSH and LQKENI. The CDR3 covers 13 residues. In DNA form, the CDR3 reads TGTGCCAGCTCAGCAGGGTTAAGTCAGCCCCAGCATTTT. It yields the protein CASSAGLSQPQHF.